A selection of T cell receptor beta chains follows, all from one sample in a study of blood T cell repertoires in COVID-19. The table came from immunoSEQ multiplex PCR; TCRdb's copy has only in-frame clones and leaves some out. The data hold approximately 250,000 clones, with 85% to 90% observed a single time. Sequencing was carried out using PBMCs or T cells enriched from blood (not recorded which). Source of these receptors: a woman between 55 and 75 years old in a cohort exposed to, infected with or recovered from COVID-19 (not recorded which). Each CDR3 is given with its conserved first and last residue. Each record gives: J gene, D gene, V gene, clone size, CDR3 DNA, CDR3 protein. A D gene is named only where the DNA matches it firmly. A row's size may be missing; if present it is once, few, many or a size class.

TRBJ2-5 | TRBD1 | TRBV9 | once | TGTGCCAGCAGCGTAGGGGGACAGGGGGCGTCAGAGACCCAGTACTTC | CASSVGGQGASETQYF
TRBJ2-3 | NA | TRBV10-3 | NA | TGTGCCATCAGTGCGGCGGGACCGACAGATACGCAGTATTTT | CAISAAGPTDTQYF
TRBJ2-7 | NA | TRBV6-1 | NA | TGTGCCAGCAGCCCCGGACAGAGGAGCGAGCAGTACTTC | CASSPGQRSEQYF
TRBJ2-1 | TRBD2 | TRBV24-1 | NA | TGTGCCACCGAGAGCGGGAGCCGGGGAAATGAGCAGTTCTTC | CATESGSRGNEQFF
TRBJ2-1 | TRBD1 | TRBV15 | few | TGTGCCACCAGCAGCCTCAGACAGGGTTCGTACAATGAGCAGTTCTTC | CATSSLRQGSYNEQFF
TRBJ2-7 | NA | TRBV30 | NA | TGTGCCTGGAGTCACGCGCACGAGCAGTACTTC | CAWSHAHEQYF
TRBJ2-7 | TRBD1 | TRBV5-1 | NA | TGCGCCAGCACGGCTAAATCGGGACAGGGGAACGCCGAGCAGTACTTC | CASTAKSGQGNAEQYF
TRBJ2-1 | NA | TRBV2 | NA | TGTGCCAGCAGTGACGATAGTCGGGTCCATGAGCAGTTCTTC | CASSDDSRVHEQFF
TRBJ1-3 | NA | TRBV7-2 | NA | TGTGCCAGCAGCATACTCTCTGGAAACACCATATATTTT | CASSILSGNTIYF
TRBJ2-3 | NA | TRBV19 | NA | TGTGCCAGTAATCCCAAGCCAAGCACAGATACGCAGTATTTT | CASNPKPSTDTQYF
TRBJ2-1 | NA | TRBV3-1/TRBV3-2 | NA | TGTGCCAGCAGGGGAGCAGGACTATTCGGCAATGAGCAGTTCTTC | CASRGAGLFGNEQFF
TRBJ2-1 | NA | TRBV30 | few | TGTGCCTGGAGTGGCTACAGGGTCGGCTCCTACAATGAGCAGTTCTTC | CAWSGYRVGSYNEQFF